The following is a T cell receptor (beta chain) sequence with its context. What antigen it recognizes has not been identified. One base away there is no much larger clone; base qualities are not given. This sample was taken from a study of cytomegalovirus exposure and HLA in healthy donors (dated 2017 in TCRdb). Regarding the study in general: According to a later analysis, the 100 to 150 validation repertoires were produced on the same platform as the 666 repertoires of the first cohort. The study aimed to test whether signatures of past pathogen exposure could be identified by cataloging public T cell receptors. In addition to the first cohort of hundreds of subjects, a separate validation cohort of under 150 different subjects was used. High-throughput TCR immunosequencing, statistical association of individual TCRs with disease status, and machine learning were combined to predict cytomegalovirus infection status. The paper's findings and limits, for the study overall: Three of the identified cytomegalovirus-associated TCR beta chains were confirmed in vitro to be specific for cytomegalovirus antigens. It was suggested by the authors that the approach could potentially be generalized to other disease states and immunological phenotypes. The study gave a list of about 160 TCR beta chains associated with cytomegalovirus. All 120 or so repertoires were used to score co-occurrence in the validation cohort in a later analysis, because that analysis had no HLA typing for the cohort. Subsequent analysis determined that TCRs grouped into clusters in the first cohort also showed a tendency toward co-occurrence across the approximately 120 validation repertoires, and roughly 94% of cluster scores exceeded 0. While some public TCRs were present in many individuals, most TCR sequences turned up only very rarely across donors. Cytomegalovirus status was reported to be diagnosed by the classifier with high specificity and sensitivity in both the original and validation cohorts.

Between the V and J ends, shortened by 2 bases and 0 bases respectively, the junction contains 14 bases. From the germline V gene, CDR1 is SNHLY and CDR2 is FYNNEI. CDR3 length: 17 amino acids, cysteine to phenylalanine. Solely the CDR3 DNA is kept, with 51 bases framed from the first base. The library was generated by the immunoSEQ multiplex PCR assay. The original pipeline was this. A statistical classification framework was developed to diagnose cytomegalovirus status using the catalog of TCR beta chain sequences. TCRdb carries this immuneACCESS record with in-frame sequences only. Its versions omit some clonotypes, under half of them owing to an unresolved V gene in the studies checked, with the rest unexplained. V, J and clone size were drawn from that table, and D and trimming were deduced from the DNA. In all, the sample holds 95,000 to 150,000 clones, and approximately 81% of those were seen once. The ten largest clones take up under 2.5% of the sample.

Donors formed part of the validation cohort, which comprised 120 subjects and was distinct from the first cohort of several hundred subjects. Sequencing input: PBMCs. This TCR was recovered from a woman in her twenties or thirties in good health and CMV-seronegative. The chain is encoded by TRBV2 joined to TRBJ1-3, with the D gene uncertain. The DNA sequence is given as TGTGCCAGCAGTGAATCGTGGCTAGCCCTCTCTGGAAACACCATATATTTT. The encoded protein is CASSESWLALSGNTIYF.